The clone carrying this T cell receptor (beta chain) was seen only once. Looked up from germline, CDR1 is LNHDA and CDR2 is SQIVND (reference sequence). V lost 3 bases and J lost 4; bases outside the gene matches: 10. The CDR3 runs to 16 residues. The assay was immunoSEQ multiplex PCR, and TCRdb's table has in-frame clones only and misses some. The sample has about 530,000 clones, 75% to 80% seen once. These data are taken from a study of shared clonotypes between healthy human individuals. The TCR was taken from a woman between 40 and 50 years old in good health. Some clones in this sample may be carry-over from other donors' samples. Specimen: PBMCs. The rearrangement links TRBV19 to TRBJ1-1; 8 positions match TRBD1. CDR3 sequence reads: CASSILQGGRGTEAFF. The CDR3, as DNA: TGTGCCAGTAGTATTTTACAGGGGGGGAGAGGCACTGAAGCTTTCTTT.